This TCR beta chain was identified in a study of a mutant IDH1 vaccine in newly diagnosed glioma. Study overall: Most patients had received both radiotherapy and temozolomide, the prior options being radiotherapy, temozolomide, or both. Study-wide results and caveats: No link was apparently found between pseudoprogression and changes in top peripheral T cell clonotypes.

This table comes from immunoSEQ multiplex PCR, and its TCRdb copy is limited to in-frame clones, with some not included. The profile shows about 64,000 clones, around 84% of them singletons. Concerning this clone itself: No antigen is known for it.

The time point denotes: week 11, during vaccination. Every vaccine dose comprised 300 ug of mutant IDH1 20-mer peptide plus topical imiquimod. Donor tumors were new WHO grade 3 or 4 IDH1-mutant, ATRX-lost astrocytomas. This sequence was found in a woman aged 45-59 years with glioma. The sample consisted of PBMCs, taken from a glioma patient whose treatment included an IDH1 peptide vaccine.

The CDR3, as DNA: TGCGCCAGCAGCTTTGGGGACTTGAACACTGAAGCTTTCTTT. Translation: CASSFGDLNTEAFF. V usage is TRBV5-1 and J usage is TRBJ1-1; maybe TRBD1 (5 bases). Trimming pared 2 bases from V and 0 bases from J, leaving 8 bases between. The CDR3 is made up of 14 amino acids. Germline loops: CDR1 SGHRS, CDR2 YFSETQ.